This T cell receptor (beta chain) is drawn from a study of cytomegalovirus exposure and HLA in healthy donors. The CDR3 is 15 residues long. V was shortened by 0 bases and J by 1 base, with 10 bases between the two germline ends. Germline loops: CDR1 SGHRS, CDR2 YFSETQ. A multiplex PCR was run with 60 Vbeta primers and 13 Jbeta primers. This table comes from immunoSEQ multiplex PCR, and its TCRdb copy is limited to in-frame clones, with some not included. The table has around 180,000 clones, around 86% seen once. Material: PBMCs. This receptor was identified in a woman under 30 in good health and CMV-seronegative. The rearrangement uses TRBV5-1 and TRBJ1-1, with D uncertain. CDR3 in amino acids: CASSLEGVGNTEAFF. In DNA form, the CDR3 reads TGCGCCAGCAGCTTGGAGGGAGTGGGGAACACTGAAGCTTTCTTT.